The clone carrying this TCR beta chain appeared a few times. Its antigen is currently unknown. This record belongs to a study of Graves' ophthalmopathy and Graves' hyperthyroidism. General study points: The blood repertoire also included most expanded thyroid clonotypes above 0.001 frequency.

The sequenced template was RNA, covering the TCR beta CDR3 region. After a first-round RT-PCR with HTBI primers, a second-round multiplex PCR was run. TCRdb passed the multiplex PCR reads through MiXCR, listing each CDR3 protein once. Of hundreds of thousands of distinct CDR3 sequences listed, 40% are singletons. The germline CDR1 and CDR2 sequences are SEHNR and FQNEAQ (reference sequence). The CDR3 is 13 amino acids. Deletions cut 5 bases from V and 7 bases from J, with 14 bases between. Additional autoimmune diseases, uncontrolled infections, pregnancy or lactation disqualified patients. Serum thyroxine and TRAb, along with clinical symptoms, thyroid ultrasound and orbital computed tomography, were what diagnosis relied on. A roughly 9.7 ml volume of fresh peripheral blood provided the PBMCs.

The sample comprised peripheral blood. This receptor was identified in an adult man with Graves' ophthalmopathy. This chain links TRBV7-9 with TRBJ1-1; D unresolved. The DNA of the CDR3 is TGTGCCAGCAGCCCTGGACGGCACCTTGAAGCTTTCTTT. It encodes CASSPGRHLEAFF.